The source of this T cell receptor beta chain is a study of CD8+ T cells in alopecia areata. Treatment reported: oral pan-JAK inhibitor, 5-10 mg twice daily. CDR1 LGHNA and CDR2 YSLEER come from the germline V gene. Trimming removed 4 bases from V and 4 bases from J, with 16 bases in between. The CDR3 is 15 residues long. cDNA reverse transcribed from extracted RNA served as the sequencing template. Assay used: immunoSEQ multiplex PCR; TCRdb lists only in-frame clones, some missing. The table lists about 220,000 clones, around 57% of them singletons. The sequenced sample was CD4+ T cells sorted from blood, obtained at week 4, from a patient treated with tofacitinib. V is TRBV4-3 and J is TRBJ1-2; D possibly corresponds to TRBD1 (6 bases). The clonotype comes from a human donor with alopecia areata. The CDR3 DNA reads TGCGCCAGCAGCCGGGGGCCGGGGGCAAGCTATGGCTACACCTTC. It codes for CASSRGPGASYGYTF.